Following are 15 T cell receptor beta chains from one sample sequenced in a study of T cell clones after liver transplantation. TCRdb's table, derived via immunoSEQ multiplex PCR, lists solely in-frame clones and lacks some. The data hold 75,000 to 100,000 clones, with over 80% observed a single time. This sample comprised CD4+ T cells from blood, obtained roughly 3.5 years after liver transplant. These receptors came from a human patient who received a liver transplant. Some T cells may be supplied by the graft donor.

The gene calls are TRBV9 and TRBJ2-5; 10 bases match TRBD1. V was pared by 2 bases and J by 5 bases, with 6 bases of the junction left unmatched. CDR1 SGDLS and CDR2 YYNGEE come from the germline V gene. The length of the CDR3 is 15 residues. DNA of the CDR3: TGTGCCAGCAGCGTGGGGACAGGGGTTGGGGAGACCCAGTACTTC. As protein: CASSVGTGVGETQYF.

The chain couples TRBV7-2 to TRBJ2-5; 8 nucleotides match TRBD2. Germline V CDR1 and CDR2: SGHTA, FQGNSA. The CDR3 runs 18 residues. V dropped 4 bases and J dropped 5; count of bases not matched to a gene: 18. CDR3 in amino acids: CASSSIVGGGRPGETQYF. CDR3 in DNA: TGTGCCAGCAGCTCCATTGTAGGAGGCGGGAGGCCGGGGGAGACCCAGTACTTC.

This clone appeared a few times. The rearrangement uses TRBV19 and TRBJ1-5; the D gene is possibly TRBD1 (6 bases). The V and J ends lost 5 bases and 2 bases respectively, with 16 bases between them. The CDR3 is 16 residues long. CDR1 and CDR2 from the germline V gene are LNHDA and SQIVND (reference sequence). The CDR3 coding sequence is TGTGCCAGTAGTTTAACTAATCAGGGGCGCAATCAGCCCCAGCATTTT. Translated, it gives CASSLTNQGRNQPQHF.

The chain is built from TRBV6-1 and TRBJ1-2, with D uncertain. Germline V gene data show CDR1 as MNHNS and CDR2 as SASEGT. Trimming took off 3 bases at V and 8 bases at J, with 10 bases between the two ends. The CDR3 sequence is 12 residues long. CDR3 sequence (DNA): TGTGCCAGCAGTGACCCGTATGGAGGCTACACCTTC. Translation: CASSDPYGGYTF.

The genes are TRBV15 and TRBJ1-5; D remains unclear. The V gene's germline CDR1 is LNHNV and CDR2 YYDKDF (reference sequence). The CDR3 extends over 15 amino acids. Trimming took 0 bases from V and 5 from J, leaving 11 bases between them. CDR3: CATSRDLKADQPQHF. For the CDR3, the DNA is TGTGCCACCAGCAGAGACCTCAAGGCCGATCAGCCCCAGCATTTT.

A note on this clone: This likely comes from a read error, as the CDR3 has no conserved phenylalanine or tryptophan at its end. This chain links TRBV18 with TRBJ2-7, with 9 bases that match TRBD1. V lost 4 bases, J lost 6 bases, and 10 bases stayed unmatched. The germline V gene has CDR1 KGHSH and CDR2 LQKENI. The CDR3 contains 15 residues. CDR3 residues: CASSRPGTGSSEQYL. CDR3 coding DNA: TGTGCCAGCTCACGTCCCGGGACAGGGAGCAGCGAGCAGTACCTC.

The chain carries TRBV28 and TRBJ1-2, with a tentative D call TRBD1 (5 bases). CDR1 is MDHEN, CDR2 SYDVKM, per germline. The V and J ends lost 4 bases and 4 bases respectively, with 13 bases between them. This CDR3 has 14 amino acids. The chain's CDR3 is CASSSPGAGYGYTF. The CDR3 DNA reads as TGTGCCAGCAGTTCCCCCGGGGCCGGCTATGGCTACACCTTC.

This clone was picked up one time. This sequence joins TRBV7-2 and TRBJ1-5; D call uncertain. CDR3 size: 12 residues. Germline V gives CDR1 SGHTA, CDR2 FQGNSA. V lost 1 base and J lost 6, with 4 bases in between. CDR3 coding DNA: TGTGCCAGCAGCTTAGATCGTCAGCCCCAGCATTTT. As protein: CASSLDRQPQHF.

The chain employs TRBV28 and TRBJ1-2; D is unresolved. Trimming took 5 bases from V and 0 from J, leaving 7 bases between them. The CDR3 contains 13 residues. Germline V gene data show CDR1 as MDHEN and CDR2 as SYDVKM. CDR3 residues: CASSPPSNYGYTF. CDR3 in DNA: TGTGCCAGCAGTCCCCCCTCTAACTATGGCTACACCTTC.

V gene TRBV4-1 combines with J gene TRBJ2-1; 7 bases agree with TRBD2. Germline assignment: CDR1 MGHRA and CDR2 YSYEKL. J lost 4 bases, V lost 0 bases, and 3 bases had no gene match. The CDR3 totals 15 residues. The CDR3 spells CASSQEGRVYNEQFF. The CDR3 DNA sequence: TGCGCCAGCAGCCAAGAGGGGAGGGTATACAATGAGCAGTTCTTC.

The chain uses TRBV5-5 and TRBJ1-5; D remains ambiguous. V was cut by 1 base and J by 6 bases, with 8 bases left in between. Germline CDR1 SGHKS, CDR2 YYEKEE (reference sequence). This CDR3 is built from 13 residues. The CDR3 protein is CASSLSEGQPQHF. In DNA, the CDR3 is TGTGCCAGCAGCTTGTCAGAGGGTCAGCCCCAGCATTTT.

This clone turned up a few times. The J gene is TRBJ1-4, the V gene TRBV5-6; 10 nucleotides agree with TRBD1. Germline lookup yields CDR1 SGHDT and CDR2 YYEEEE. The CDR3 runs 15 residues. With 0 bases clipped from V and 6 bases from J, the junction kept 2 bases outside the gene matches. The CDR3 DNA sequence: TGTGCCAGCAGCTTGGCCGGGACAGGGGATGAAAAACTGTTTTTT. It is translated as CASSLAGTGDEKLFF.

The chain employs TRBV6-1 and TRBJ1-4; 8 nucleotides line up with TRBD1. CDR3 length: 14 amino acids. J gave up 7 bases and V 1 base, and 2 bases lay outside the gene matches. Germline CDR1 reads MNHNS; CDR2 reads SASEGT. The CDR3 DNA sequence: TGTGCCAGCAGTGAAGACAGGGGGATTGAAAAACTGTTTTTT. This gives the protein CASSEDRGIEKLFF.

J is TRBJ2-1 and V is TRBV5-5; TRBD2 matches 7 bases. The CDR3 runs to 16 residues. Germline assignment: CDR1 SGHKS and CDR2 YYEKEE (reference sequence). With 1 base clipped from V and 12 bases from J, the junction kept 16 bases outside the gene matches. DNA of the CDR3: TGTGCCAGCAGCTTGTCCGGCGGGAGCTCACTTGGGGTGCAGTTCTTC. Translating gives CASSLSGGSSLGVQFF.

This chain uses TRBV19 with TRBJ1-1; tentative D call: TRBD1 (6 bases). The CDR3 consists of 15 residues. Germline CDR1 and CDR2: LNHDA and SQIVND (reference sequence). Between the trimmed V and J ends, which lost 6 bases and 0 bases, there was a span of 14 bases. DNA for the CDR3: TGTGCCAGTAGGGCAGGGGCGAGCTTGAACACTGAAGCTTTCTTT. Translating gives CASRAGASLNTEAFF.